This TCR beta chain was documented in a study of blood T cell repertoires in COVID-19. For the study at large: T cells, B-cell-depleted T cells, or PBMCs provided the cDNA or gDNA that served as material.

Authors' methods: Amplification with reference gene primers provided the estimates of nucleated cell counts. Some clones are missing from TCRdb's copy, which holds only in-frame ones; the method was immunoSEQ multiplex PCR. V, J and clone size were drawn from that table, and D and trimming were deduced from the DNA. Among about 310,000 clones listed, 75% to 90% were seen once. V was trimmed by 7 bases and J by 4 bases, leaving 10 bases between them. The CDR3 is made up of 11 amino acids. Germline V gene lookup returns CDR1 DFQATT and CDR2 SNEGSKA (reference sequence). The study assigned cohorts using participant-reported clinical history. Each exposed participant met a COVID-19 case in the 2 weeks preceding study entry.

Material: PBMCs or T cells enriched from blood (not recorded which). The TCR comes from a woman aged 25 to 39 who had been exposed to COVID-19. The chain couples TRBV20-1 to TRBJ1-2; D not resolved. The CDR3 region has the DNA TGCAGTGTTGCCGGTTCCTATGGCTACACCTTC. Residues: CSVAGSYGYTF.